This TCR beta chain was identified in a study of blood T cell repertoires in COVID-19. Study at large: Donors in the United States, Italy and Spain gave samples during acute or convalescent COVID-19. T cells, B-cell-depleted T cells, or PBMCs supplied cDNA or gDNA.

The ends lost 7 bases at V and 1 base at J; junction bases unmatched: 6. In germline, CDR1 is LNHDA, CDR2 SQIVND (reference sequence). The length of the CDR3 is 14 residues. In the original processing: Estimates of nucleated cell counts were drawn from the amplification of reference gene primers. Profiling relied on immunoSEQ multiplex PCR, and the TCRdb table lists in-frame clones only, not all of them. D and trimming come from the DNA, and the V and J calls and clone size come from that table. This sample carries 50,000 to 70,000 clones, more than 65% of them seen once, and the ten largest clones take around 9.1%.

The sequenced sample was peripheral blood. The rearrangement uses TRBV19 and TRBJ1-1, with 7 nucleotides matching TRBD1. The source is a man at least 80 years old with COVID-19, enrolled during active disease. The CDR3 loop is CASNTWTGNTEAFF. In DNA form, the CDR3 reads TGTGCCAGTAATACTTGGACAGGGAACACTGAAGCTTTCTTT.